This TCR beta chain was profiled in a study of technical replicates of blood from a few donors. Per germline, CDR1 SGHTA and CDR2 FQGNSA. The CDR3 sequence is 17 residues long. V gave up 2 bases and J gave up 0 bases, with 14 bases separating them. Repertoires were generated with immunoSEQ multiplex PCR, while TCRdb's copy carries only in-frame clones and drops some. The sample lists some 60,000 clones, 91% occurring once. Material for sequencing was PBMCs. The chain links TRBV7-2 to TRBJ1-3; D call uncertain. The origin of this receptor is a human donor in good health. Some clones in this sample may be carry-over from other donors' samples. DNA of the CDR3: TGTGCCAGCAGCTTAACCACACCTTACACCTCTGGAAACACCATATATTTT. Translated, it gives CASSLTTPYTSGNTIYF.